This T cell receptor beta chain was recovered during a study of T cell repertoires in cytomegalovirus infection. V dropped 4 bases and J dropped 9 bases, with 10 bases sitting between them. The CDR3 is made up of 13 amino acids. Germline V gene data show CDR1 as MNHEY and CDR2 as SMNVEV (reference sequence). Study-wide results and caveats: Based on cumulative public TCR beta family frequency, carriers of CMV plus the relevant HLA were identified. HLA-C-restricted TCR beta clonotypes specific for CMV led the ex vivo response.

For this clonotype: As yet, its antigen is unknown.

TCRdb re-called the reads with MiXCR, one entry per CDR3 protein. Here the sample spans roughly 720,000 distinct CDR3 sequences, 35% to 45% being singletons. The specimen sequenced was PBMCs. This receptor was taken from a human donor in good health (CMV status not recorded). Some clones in this sample may be carry-over from other donors' samples. This sequence joins TRBV27 and TRBJ1-6; D uncertain. The CDR3 region has the DNA TGTGCCAGCAGTTATCAGACATCTTCACCCCTCCACTTT. Translation: CASSYQTSSPLHF.